A single sample is the source of the 21 T cell receptor beta chains below, sequenced in a study of OX40 agonist ivuxolimab in advanced cancers. Clones were read by immunoSEQ multiplex PCR, and TCRdb kept only the in-frame ones, dropping some. Of about 84,000 clones in the sample, more than 80% were seen once. Sequencing used CD4+ or CD8+ T cells sorted from blood, obtained in a trial of the OX40 agonist ivuxolimab. These receptors came from an adult with an advanced solid tumor such as melanoma, head and neck, liver or kidney cancer.

J is TRBJ2-2 and V is TRBV7-9; D gene ambiguous. V shed 3 bases and J shed 4 bases, with 12 bases lying between them. Germline lookup yields CDR1 SEHNR and CDR2 FQNEAQ (reference sequence). There are 15 residues in the CDR3. The CDR3 sequence is CASSLGRPFTGELFF. The CDR3 DNA follows: TGTGCCAGCAGCTTGGGCAGGCCCTTCACCGGGGAGCTGTTTTTT.

This clone has just a few counts. V gene TRBV9 combines with J gene TRBJ1-3; 7 nucleotides match TRBD1. V shed 0 bases, J shed 0 bases, and the junction held 6 bases outside the gene matches. CDR1 is SGDLS and CDR2 is YYNGEE in the germline V gene. The CDR3 extends over 17 amino acids. The CDR3: CASSVGGQASSGNTIYF. The CDR3 DNA reads TGTGCCAGCAGCGTAGGTGGACAGGCAAGCTCTGGAAACACCATATATTTT.

This chain joins TRBV7-9 and TRBJ2-3; a weak D match, TRBD2 (6 bases). The V end was cut by 3 bases, the J end by 0 bases, with 10 bases between. The V gene's germline CDR1 is SEHNR and CDR2 FQNEAQ (reference sequence). The CDR3 runs to 15 residues. The CDR3 reads CASSFAGPSTDTQYF. For the CDR3, the DNA is TGTGCCAGCAGCTTTGCGGGGCCTAGCACAGATACGCAGTATTTT.

This clone was seen just once. This sequence joins TRBV7-3 and TRBJ2-1; D may be TRBD1 (6 bases). Germline CDR1 reads SGHTA; CDR2 reads FQGTGA. Trimming removed 2 bases at V and 8 bases at J, with 13 bases between. The CDR3 length is 14 residues. CDR3 DNA sequence: TGTGCCAGCAGCTTACAGGCAGGGGTCGATGAGCAGTTCTTC. Amino acid sequence: CASSLQAGVDEQFF. The full variable domain, its missing parts supplied by reference TRBV7-3 and TRBJ2-1, is GAGVSQTPSNKVTEKGKYVELRCDPISGHTALYWYRQSLGQGPEFLIYFQGTGAADDSGLPNDRFFAVRPEGSVSTLKIQRTERGDSAVYLCASSLQAGVDEQFFGPGTRLTVL.

The rearrangement links TRBV7-3 to TRBJ2-5, with 9 bases matching TRBD1. This CDR3 has 15 residues. J was trimmed by 5 bases and V by 2 bases; bases with no gene match: 6. CDR1 SGHTA and CDR2 FQGTGA come from the germline V gene. In nucleotides, the CDR3 is TGTGCCAGCAGCTTAGGGACAGGGCAGGGGGAGACCCAGTACTTC. This codes for CASSLGTGQGETQYF.

The rearrangement uses TRBV27 and TRBJ1-5, with D unclear. Per germline, CDR1 MNHEY and CDR2 SMNVEV (reference sequence). Trimming took off 6 bases at V and 4 bases at J, with 16 bases between the two ends. There are 15 residues in the CDR3. This chain's CDR3 is CASRVRASLNQPQHF. The CDR3 nucleotides are TGTGCCAGCAGAGTTAGAGCTTCATTAAATCAGCCCCAGCATTTT.

CDR3 nucleotides: TGTGCCAGCAGGAGGGGGGGGGATACCTACGAGCAGTACTTC. Its protein is CASRRGGDTYEQYF. The chain has TRBV6-5 and TRBJ2-7, with D possibly TRBD2 on 7 matching bases. The V and J ends lost 6 bases and 2 bases respectively, with 14 bases between them. The germline gives CDR1 MNHEY, CDR2 SVGAGI. This CDR3 is 14 amino acids long.

The V and J genes are TRBV28 and TRBJ2-1; 9 bases map to TRBD1. The CDR3 sequence is 12 residues long. Germline values: CDR1 MDHEN, CDR2 SYDVKM. Trimming removed 8 bases from V and 14 bases from J; junction bases left unmatched: 10. CDR3 residues: CASGLPQGAKFF. CDR3 bases: TGTGCCAGCGGCCTCCCACAGGGGGCGAAGTTCTTC.

The chain has TRBV28 and TRBJ2-1; D unresolved. Trimming shortened V by 3 bases and J by 3 bases, and 9 bases separated the two germline ends. Germline-derived CDR1 and CDR2 are MDHEN and SYDVKM. The CDR3 covers 14 residues. This CDR3 is CASSFFGLYNEQFF. CDR3 nucleotide sequence: TGTGCCAGCAGTTTCTTTGGCCTCTACAATGAGCAGTTCTTC.

There are a few counts of this clone. V usage is TRBV7-9 and J usage is TRBJ2-1; 8 bases agree with TRBD2. The germline V gene has CDR1 SEHNR and CDR2 FQNEAQ (reference sequence). The CDR3 spans 16 residues. V was clipped by 5 bases and J by 0 bases; unmatched bases: 6. The CDR3 reads CASSLTGTSSYNEQFF. CDR3 nucleotides: TGTGCCAGCAGCCTTACAGGGACTAGCTCCTACAATGAGCAGTTCTTC.

This clone was seen once. The J gene is TRBJ1-2, the V gene TRBV4-3, with 9 bases aligning to TRBD1. The CDR3 sequence is 15 residues long. After removal of 1 base from V and 4 bases from J, the junction contained 4 bases not matched to a gene. Germline V lookup: CDR1 LGHNA, CDR2 YSLEER. CDR3 protein: CASSQVAGQGYGYTF. The DNA for the CDR3 is TGCGCCAGCAGCCAAGTTGCGGGACAGGGCTATGGCTACACCTTC.

This chain links TRBV30 with TRBJ2-7; the D gene could be TRBD1 or TRBD2 (5 bases each). Trimming took 5 bases from V and 0 from J, leaving 11 bases between them. Germline CDR1 is GTSNPN and CDR2 is SVGIG (reference sequence). CDR3 length equals 13 residues. The CDR3 loop is CAWGRGSSYEQYF. The DNA for the CDR3 is TGTGCCTGGGGACGGGGCAGCTCCTACGAGCAGTACTTC. The full variable domain, in which reference TRBV30 and TRBJ2-7 provide the parts outside the CDR3, is SQTIHQWPATLVQPVGSPLSLECTVEGTSNPNLYWYRQAAGRGLQLLFYSVGIGQISSEVPQNLSASRPQDRQFILSSKKLLLSDSGFYLCAWGRGSSYEQYFGPGTRLTVT.

A remark on this clone: Relative to the germline gene, one junction end is altered; a read error may explain this. Within the sample, other DNA sequences also encode this same CDR3. The V gene is TRBV2, the J gene TRBJ1-1; TRBD1 matches 7 bases. CDR1 and CDR2 from the germline V gene are SNHLY and FYNNEI. The CDR3 totals 15 residues. The CDR3 loop is CASSEEGARVTEAFF. DNA for the CDR3: TGTGCCAGCAGTGAGGAGGGGGCGCGGGTCACTGAGGCTTTCTTT.

The chain uses TRBV28 and TRBJ1-3, with D uncertain. From germline, CDR1 is MDHEN and CDR2 SYDVKM. CDR3 length: 12 residues. The germline V and J ends were trimmed by 8 bases and 4 bases, with 9 bases remaining between them. The CDR3 spells CASARGGNTIYF. In nucleotides, the CDR3 is TGTGCCAGCGCCAGAGGGGGAAACACCATATATTTT.

The chain uses TRBV28 and TRBJ2-5; D perhaps matches TRBD1 (5 bases). The V and J ends lost 5 bases and 0 bases respectively, with 7 bases between them. There are 13 residues in the CDR3. Germline values: CDR1 MDHEN, CDR2 SYDVKM. CDR3 bases: TGTGCCAGCAGTGGGGCGGACCAAGAGACCCAGTACTTC. Encoded protein: CASSGADQETQYF. Full variable domain (missing parts from reference TRBV28 and TRBJ2-5): DVKVTQSSRYLVKRTGEKVFLECVQDMDHENMFWYRQDPGLGLRLIYFSYDVKMKEKGDIPEGYSVSREKKERFSLILESASTNQTSMYLCASSGADQETQYFGPGTRLLVL.

The rearrangement joins TRBV28 to TRBJ1-2, with D perhaps TRBD1 (5 bases). Trimming took off 1 base at V and 8 bases at J, with 11 bases between the two ends. CDR1 and CDR2 (germline): MDHEN, SYDVKM. There are 13 residues in the CDR3. The CDR3 loop is CASSLYQGGGYTF. CDR3 DNA: TGTGCCAGCAGTTTATACCAGGGCGGGGGCTACACCTTC.

The rearrangement uses TRBV5-1 and TRBJ2-1, with TRBD2 identical over 8 bases. Germline lookup yields CDR1 SGHRS and CDR2 YFSETQ. V lost 2 bases and J lost 8; bases outside the gene matches: 12. This CDR3 is built from 16 residues. CDR3 amino acids: CASSLNPGGGQDEQFF. CDR3 nucleotide sequence: TGCGCCAGCAGCTTAAACCCCGGGGGGGGCCAAGATGAGCAGTTCTTC.

V gene TRBV9 combines with J gene TRBJ2-5, with 11 bases identical to TRBD2. The CDR3 is 17 residues long. Losses at the gene ends were 0 bases for V and 1 base for J; bases not matched to a gene: 5. Germline lookup yields CDR1 SGDLS and CDR2 YYNGEE. The CDR3: CASSVGASGGIQETQYF. Here the CDR3 DNA reads TGTGCCAGCAGCGTAGGGGCTAGCGGGGGGATCCAAGAGACCCAGTACTTC. Variable domain in full (rest from reference TRBV9 and TRBJ2-5): DSGVTQTPKHLITATGQRVTLRCSPRSGDLSVYWYQQSLDQGLQFLIQYYNGEERAKGNILERFSAQQFPDLHSELNLSSLELGDSALYFCASSVGASGGIQETQYFGPGTRLLVL.

The chain links TRBV7-9 to TRBJ1-2; maybe TRBD1 (5 bases). V was pared by 7 bases and J by 8 bases, with 14 bases between. Per germline, CDR1 SEHNR and CDR2 FQNEAQ (reference sequence). This CDR3 contains 12 residues. The CDR3 spells CASTDSPWGYTF. The DNA of the CDR3 is TGTGCCAGCACCGACAGTCCTTGGGGCTACACCTTC.

V usage is TRBV19 and J usage is TRBJ2-7; 8 bases map to TRBD1. The CDR3 is 15 amino acids. Germline CDR1 LNHDA, CDR2 SQIVND (reference sequence). V gave up 4 bases and J gave up 3 bases; unmatched junction bases: 8. CDR3 residues: CASSNRRTGIYEQYF. As DNA, the CDR3 is TGTGCCAGTAGTAACCGTCGGACAGGGATCTACGAGCAGTACTTC.

V is TRBV28 and J is TRBJ1-4; D ambiguous. V lost 5 bases, J lost 7 bases, and 14 bases lay in between. The CDR3 sequence is 14 residues long. In germline, CDR1 is MDHEN, CDR2 SYDVKM. CDR3: CASSTNPGSEKLFF. The DNA of the CDR3 is TGTGCCAGCAGTACTAACCCAGGTAGTGAAAAACTGTTTTTT.